The 19 T cell receptor beta chains listed next were all sequenced from one sample in a study of identical twins. TCRdb processed the 5' RACE reads anew with MiXCR; each CDR3 protein has one entry. The repertoire holds around 370,000 distinct CDR3 sequences, about 10% seen once, with around 8.6% in the top ten. The sequencing sample was made of naive T cells sorted from blood. These receptors came from a woman in her forties or fifties in good health.

At least ten counts were recorded for this clonotype. The chain carries TRBV25-1 and TRBJ2-6; D ambiguous. The V end lost 0 bases, the J end lost 1 base, and 7 bases lay between the germline ends. The CDR3 sequence is 16 residues long. Germline V gene lookup returns CDR1 MGHDK and CDR2 SYGVNS. The CDR3 region is CASSEYIGSGANVLTF. The CDR3 nucleotides are TGTGCCAGCAGTGAATATATCGGTTCTGGGGCCAACGTCCTGACTTTC.

This clonotype has just a few counts. The chain uses TRBV18 and TRBJ2-7, with 8 bases aligning to TRBD2. Germline V gene data show CDR1 as KGHSH and CDR2 as LQKENI. This CDR3 spans 13 amino acids. The V segment lost 3 bases and the J segment 6 bases; nucleotides outside the gene matches: 4. The CDR3 sequence: CASSPSGGFEQYF. The CDR3 nucleotides are TGTGCCAGCTCACCCTCGGGGGGGTTCGAGCAGTACTTC.

At least ten counts were recorded for this clonotype. This rearrangement joins TRBV12-3 or TRBV12-4 to TRBJ1-1; D unresolved. CDR3 length: 12 amino acids. Trimming took 3 bases from V and 6 from J, leaving 8 bases between them. The CDR3 coding sequence is TGTGCCAGCAGTTTTGGTAGGTCTGAAGCTTTCTTT. It codes for CASSFGRSEAFF.

The V gene is TRBV5-1, the J gene TRBJ2-5, with D perhaps TRBD1 (6 bases). Per the germline V gene, CDR1 is SGHRS and CDR2 is YFSETQ. The CDR3 extends over 14 amino acids. V was cut by 2 bases and J by 4 bases, with 12 bases left in between. The CDR3 region has the DNA TGCGCCAGCAGCTTATCAGGGGTGGGAGAGACCCAGTACTTC. This encodes CASSLSGVGETQYF.

This clonotype was counted at least ten times. The J gene is TRBJ2-7, the V gene TRBV4-1; tentative D call: TRBD2 (6 bases). V was trimmed by 1 base and J by 4 bases, leaving 17 bases between them. Germline loops: CDR1 MGHRA, CDR2 YSYEKL. The CDR3 spans 16 residues. Here the CDR3 reads CASSQAVRDGGYEQYF. CDR3 DNA sequence: TGCGCCAGCAGCCAAGCTGTCCGGGACGGAGGGTACGAGCAGTACTTC.

The J gene is TRBJ2-1, the V gene TRBV12-3 or TRBV12-4; 8 nucleotides agree with TRBD2. There are 14 residues in the CDR3. Trimming at V came to 5 bases and at J to 8 bases, leaving 8 bases not matched to a gene. The CDR3 is CASSPSGSLDEQFF. CDR3 DNA sequence: TGTGCCAGCAGTCCGAGCGGGAGTCTCGATGAGCAGTTCTTC.

This clonotype was seen at least ten times. The chain employs TRBV11-2 and TRBJ1-5; weak D call: TRBD1 (5 bases). The germline CDR1 and CDR2 sequences are SGHAT and FQNNGV. The CDR3 is 16 amino acids. V lost 3 bases to trimming and J lost 0 bases, with 12 bases between them. The DNA for the CDR3 is TGTGCCAGCAGCTTTGAGACAGTTTTTAGCAATCAGCCCCAGCATTTT. Amino acid sequence: CASSFETVFSNQPQHF.

This clonotype was seen a handful of times. The chain carries TRBV24-1 and TRBJ2-2; no reliable D call. The CDR3 runs 16 residues. The V end was cut by 4 bases, the J end by 1 base, with 12 bases between. Germline V gene lookup returns CDR1 KGHDR and CDR2 SFDVKD. CDR3 in amino acids: CATSEVHPKNTGELFF. The DNA for the CDR3 is TGTGCCACCAGTGAGGTACACCCAAAGAACACCGGGGAGCTGTTTTTT.

V gene TRBV30 combines with J gene TRBJ2-1; D unclear. This CDR3 is 10 amino acids long. Trimming pared 0 bases from V and 7 bases from J, leaving 1 base between. Germline-derived CDR1 and CDR2 are GTSNPN and SVGIG (reference sequence). As DNA, the CDR3 is TGTGCCTGGAGTGTGAATGAGCAGTTCTTC. Its translation: CAWSVNEQFF.

This clonotype came up many times. CDR3 residues: CASLREPGNNEQFF. The CDR3 DNA reads TGTGCCAGCCTTCGGGAGCCAGGGAACAATGAGCAGTTCTTC. The chain recombines TRBV7-8 with TRBJ2-1; tentative D call: TRBD2 (6 bases). Germline CDR1 SGHVS, CDR2 FQNEAQ. The CDR3 loop spans 14 amino acids. The V and J ends lost 8 bases and 5 bases respectively, with 16 bases between them.

The V call is TRBV29-1, the J call TRBJ2-5; 8 bases agree with TRBD2. The J segment lost 0 bases and the V segment lost 5 bases, leaving 8 bases of the junction unmatched. The CDR3 totals 15 residues. The V gene's germline CDR1 is SQVTM and CDR2 ANQGSEA. The CDR3 here is CSVLRGGKDQETQYF. CDR3 bases: TGCAGCGTTCTCCGGGGGGGGAAAGACCAAGAGACCCAGTACTTC.

The genes are TRBV29-1 and TRBJ2-5; D perhaps matches TRBD1 (6 bases). Per germline, CDR1 SQVTM and CDR2 ANQGSEA. With 4 bases removed from V and 2 bases from J, the gap between germline ends came to 17 bases. The CDR3 is 15 amino acids. The CDR3 DNA is TGCAGCGTTGGAGGGCCAGGCCAGGGGCAAGAGACCCAGTACTTC. Translated, it gives CSVGGPGQGQETQYF.

The rearrangement links TRBV12-5 to TRBJ1-2, with D maybe TRBD1 (6 bases). Per the germline V gene, CDR1 is LGHNT and CDR2 is FRNRAP. The CDR3 is 14 amino acids. V lost 6 bases to trimming and J lost 7 bases, with 18 bases between them. In DNA, the CDR3 is TGTGCTAGTGGGTACACAGGGACCTGGCTTGGCTACACCTTC. Its translation is CASGYTGTWLGYTF.

This clonotype was counted only a few times. The chain has TRBV6-1 and TRBJ2-1, with D possibly matching TRBD2 (6 bases). Germline V gene lookup returns CDR1 MNHNS and CDR2 SASEGT. The CDR3 contains 12 residues. Trimming removed 4 bases from V and 10 bases from J, with 11 bases in between. DNA of the CDR3: TGTGCCAGCAGTGCAATAGCGGAAGAGCAGTTCTTC. Protein product: CASSAIAEEQFF.

The chain joins TRBV27 to TRBJ1-1; D perhaps matches TRBD1 (6 bases). Germline assignment: CDR1 MNHEY and CDR2 SMNVEV (reference sequence). CDR3 length: 16 residues. V shed 3 bases and J shed 3 bases, with 17 bases lying between them. CDR3 DNA sequence: TGTGCCAGCAGTTTGTTCGGCAGGGGAAGGGACACTGAAGCTTTCTTT. This gives the protein CASSLFGRGRDTEAFF.

This clonotype came up once. The rearrangement uses TRBV18 and TRBJ2-2; a possible D gene is TRBD2 (5 bases). V lost 5 bases to trimming and J lost 6 bases, with 10 bases between them. CDR3 size: 13 residues. Per the germline V gene, CDR1 is KGHSH and CDR2 is LQKENI. CDR3 bases: TGTGCCAGCTCATACGCGGGCGCCGGGGAGCTGTTTTTT. Translation: CASSYAGAGELFF. The whole variable domain, remainder taken from reference TRBV18 and TRBJ2-2, is NAGVMQNPRHLVRRRGQEARLRCSPMKGHSHVYWYRQLPEEGLKFMVYLQKENIIDESGMPKERFSAEFPKEGPSILRIQQVVRGDSAAYFCASSYAGAGELFFGEGSRLTVL.

This clonotype was seen a few times. The chain combines TRBV6-6 with TRBJ2-3, with 10 bases fitting TRBD2. The germline V gene encodes CDR1 MNHNY and CDR2 SVGAGI (reference sequence). The CDR3 spans 16 residues. V gave up 2 bases and J gave up 5 bases; unmatched junction bases: 7. CDR3: CASSYPPSGREDTQYF. CDR3 nucleotide sequence: TGTGCCAGCAGTTACCCGCCCAGCGGGAGGGAAGATACGCAGTATTTT.

This clonotype has just a few counts. The rearrangement links TRBV10-3 to TRBJ2-4; 14 positions match TRBD2. The trim removed 3 bases at V and 2 bases at J, leaving 18 bases unmatched. There are 22 residues in the CDR3. The V gene's germline CDR1 is ENHRY and CDR2 SYGVKD. Here the CDR3 DNA reads TGTGCCATCAGTGATAAGTCGCGACCGGGACTAGCGGGAGATAGGTCCAAAAACATTCAGTACTTC. Translation gives CAISDKSRPGLAGDRSKNIQYF.

V usage is TRBV5-1 and J usage is TRBJ2-3; 11 positions agree with TRBD2. The trim removed 4 bases at V and 6 bases at J, leaving 13 bases unmatched. This CDR3 spans 17 amino acids. CDR1 is SGHRS, CDR2 YFSETQ, per germline. The CDR3, as DNA: TGCGCCAGCAGCCTACACCTGACTAGCGGGACAACGGATACGCAGTATTTT. Its translation: CASSLHLTSGTTDTQYF.